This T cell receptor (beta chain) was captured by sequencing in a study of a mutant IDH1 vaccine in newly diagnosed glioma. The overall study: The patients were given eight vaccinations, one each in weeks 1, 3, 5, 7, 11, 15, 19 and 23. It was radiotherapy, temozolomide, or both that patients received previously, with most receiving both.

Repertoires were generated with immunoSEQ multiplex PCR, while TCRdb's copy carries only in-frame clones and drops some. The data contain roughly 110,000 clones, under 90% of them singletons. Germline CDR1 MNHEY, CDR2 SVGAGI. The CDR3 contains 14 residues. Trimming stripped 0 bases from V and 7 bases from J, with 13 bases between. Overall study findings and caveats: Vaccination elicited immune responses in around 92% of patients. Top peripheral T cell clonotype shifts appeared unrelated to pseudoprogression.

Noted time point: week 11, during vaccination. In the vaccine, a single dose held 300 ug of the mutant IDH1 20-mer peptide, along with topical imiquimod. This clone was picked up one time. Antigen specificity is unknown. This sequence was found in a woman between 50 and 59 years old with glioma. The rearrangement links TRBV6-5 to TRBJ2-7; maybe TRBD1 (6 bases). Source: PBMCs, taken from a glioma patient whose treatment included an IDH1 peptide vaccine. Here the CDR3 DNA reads TGTGCCAGCAGTTACTCGATGGGGGCCTGGGAGCAGTACTTC. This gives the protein CASSYSMGAWEQYF.